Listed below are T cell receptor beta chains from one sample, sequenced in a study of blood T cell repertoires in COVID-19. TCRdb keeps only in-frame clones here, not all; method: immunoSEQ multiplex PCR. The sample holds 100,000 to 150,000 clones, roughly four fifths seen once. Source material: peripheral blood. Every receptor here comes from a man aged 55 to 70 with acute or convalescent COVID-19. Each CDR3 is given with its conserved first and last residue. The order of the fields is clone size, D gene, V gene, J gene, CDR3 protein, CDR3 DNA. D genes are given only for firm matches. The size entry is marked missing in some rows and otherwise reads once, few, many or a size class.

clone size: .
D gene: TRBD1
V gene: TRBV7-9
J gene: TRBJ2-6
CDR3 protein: CASSEGTGAGANVLTF
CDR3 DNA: TGTGCCAGCAGTGAAGGGACAGGGGCTGGGGCCAACGTCCTGACTTTC

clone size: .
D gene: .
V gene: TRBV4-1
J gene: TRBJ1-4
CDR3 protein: CASSQEPTLRREKLFF
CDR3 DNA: TGCGCCAGCAGCCAGGAGCCGACTCTTCGAAGGGAAAAACTGTTTTTT

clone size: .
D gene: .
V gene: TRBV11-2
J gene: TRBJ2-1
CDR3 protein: CASSLVRGRNEQFF
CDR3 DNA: TGTGCCAGCAGCTTAGTCAGGGGTAGGAATGAGCAGTTCTTC

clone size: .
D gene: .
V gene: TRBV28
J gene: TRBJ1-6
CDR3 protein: CASTPRSATNSPLHF
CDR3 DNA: TGTGCCAGCACCCCTAGGTCCGCGACCAATTCACCCCTCCACTTT

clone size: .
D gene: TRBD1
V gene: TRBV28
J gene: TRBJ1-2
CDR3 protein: CASSSQGRSGYTF
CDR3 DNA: TGTGCCAGCAGTTCACAGGGGAGGTCTGGCTACACCTTC

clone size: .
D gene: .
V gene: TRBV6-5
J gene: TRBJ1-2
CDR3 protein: CASKDIYGYTF
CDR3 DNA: TGTGCCAGCAAAGACATCTATGGCTACACCTTC

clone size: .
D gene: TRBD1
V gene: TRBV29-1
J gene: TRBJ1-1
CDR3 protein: CSVRRDTGANTEAFF
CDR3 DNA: TGCAGCGTTAGGAGGGACACAGGGGCGAACACTGAAGCTTTCTTT

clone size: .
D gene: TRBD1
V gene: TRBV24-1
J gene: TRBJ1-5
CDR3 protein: CATSDLDRGQGNQPQHF
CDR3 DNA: TGTGCCACCAGTGATCTAGACAGGGGGCAAGGCAATCAGCCCCAGCATTTT

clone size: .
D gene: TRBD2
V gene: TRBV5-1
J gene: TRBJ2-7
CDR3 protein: CASSQTPGTSYFEQYF
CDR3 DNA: TGCGCCAGCAGCCAGACGCCGGGGACTAGCTACTTCGAGCAGTACTTC

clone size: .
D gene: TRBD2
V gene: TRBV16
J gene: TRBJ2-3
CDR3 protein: CASSSRNRGEGGRTTDTQYF
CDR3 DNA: TGTGCCAGCAGCTCCCGCAATCGGGGGGAGGGCGGAAGAACCACAGATACGCAGTATTTT

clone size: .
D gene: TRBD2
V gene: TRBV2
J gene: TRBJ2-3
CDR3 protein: CASGGGPDTQYF
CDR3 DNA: TGTGCCAGTGGCGGGGGACCGGATACGCAGTATTTT

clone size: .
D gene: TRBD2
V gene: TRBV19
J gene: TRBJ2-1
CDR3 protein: CASSITGGLVEQFF
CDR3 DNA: TGTGCCAGTAGTATAACGGGGGGTTTGGTTGAGCAGTTCTTC

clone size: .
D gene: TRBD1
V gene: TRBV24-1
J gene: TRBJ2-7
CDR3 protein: CATLYLGQVYEQYF
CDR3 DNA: TGTGCCACCCTCTACTTGGGACAGGTCTACGAGCAGTACTTC

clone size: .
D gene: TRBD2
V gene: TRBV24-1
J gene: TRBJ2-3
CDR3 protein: CATSDFASGFTDTQYF
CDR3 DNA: TGTGCCACCAGTGATTTTGCTAGCGGTTTCACAGATACGCAGTATTTT

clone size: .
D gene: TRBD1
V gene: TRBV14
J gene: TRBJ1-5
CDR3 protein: CASPFGGQGVLGYSNQPQHF
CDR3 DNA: TGTGCCAGCCCATTTGGAGGACAGGGAGTCCTCGGGTATAGCAATCAGCCCCAGCATTTT

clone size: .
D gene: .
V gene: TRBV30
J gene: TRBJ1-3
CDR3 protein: CAWTPITQGRNTIYF
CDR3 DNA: TGTGCCTGGACCCCGATTACCCAGGGGAGAAACACCATATATTTT

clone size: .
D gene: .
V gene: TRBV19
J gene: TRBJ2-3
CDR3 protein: CASSTTTGDTQYF
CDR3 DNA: TGTGCCAGTAGTACGACTACGGGAGATACGCAGTATTTT

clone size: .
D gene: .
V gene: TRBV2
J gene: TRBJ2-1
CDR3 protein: CASIGVRSTGGDEQFF
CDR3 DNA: TGTGCCAGCATAGGAGTGCGCTCAACCGGTGGAGATGAGCAGTTCTTC

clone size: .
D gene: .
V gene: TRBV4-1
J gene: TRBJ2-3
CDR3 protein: CASSQEFTGGAGDTQYF
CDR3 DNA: TGCGCCAGCAGCCAAGAGTTTACGGGGGGCGCCGGAGATACGCAGTATTTT

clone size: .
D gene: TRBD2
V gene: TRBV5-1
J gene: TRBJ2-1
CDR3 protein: CASSSSNLAGGPYNEQFF
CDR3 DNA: TGCGCCAGCAGCTCTTCGAACCTAGCGGGAGGGCCCTACAATGAGCAGTTCTTC

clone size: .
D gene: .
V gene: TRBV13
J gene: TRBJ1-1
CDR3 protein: CASSLPVRGNTEAFF
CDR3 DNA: TGTGCCAGCAGCTTACCGGTCAGGGGGAACACTGAAGCTTTCTTT

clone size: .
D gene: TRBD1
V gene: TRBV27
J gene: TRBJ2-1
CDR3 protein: CASSAGTGGVYNEQFF
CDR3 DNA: TGTGCCAGCAGTGCCGGGACAGGGGGCGTTTACAATGAGCAGTTCTTC

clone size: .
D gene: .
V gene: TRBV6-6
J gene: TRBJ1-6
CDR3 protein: CASTLPRSDFNSPLHF
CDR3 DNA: TGTGCCAGCACCCTACCCCGTTCAGACTTCAATTCACCCCTCCACTTT

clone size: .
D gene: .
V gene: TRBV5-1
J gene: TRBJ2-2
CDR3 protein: CASSPSADTGELFF
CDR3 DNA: TGCGCCAGCAGCCCCTCTGCGGACACCGGGGAGCTGTTTTTT

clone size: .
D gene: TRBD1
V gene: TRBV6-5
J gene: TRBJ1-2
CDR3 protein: CASSPRQGGLYGYTF
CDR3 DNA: TGTGCCAGCAGTCCAAGACAGGGGGGACTCTATGGCTACACCTTC

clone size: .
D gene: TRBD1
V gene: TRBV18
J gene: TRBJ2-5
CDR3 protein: CASSPGQGETQYF
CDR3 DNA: TGTGCCAGCTCACCCGGACAGGGAGAGACCCAGTACTTC

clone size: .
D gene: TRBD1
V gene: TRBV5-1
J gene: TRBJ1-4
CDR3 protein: CASRRTGANEKLFF
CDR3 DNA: TGCGCCAGCAGACGGACAGGGGCAAATGAAAAACTGTTTTTT

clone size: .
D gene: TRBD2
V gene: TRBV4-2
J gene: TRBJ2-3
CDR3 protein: CASSLGGGNTDTQYF
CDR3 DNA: TGTGCCAGCAGCCTCGGGGGGGGGAACACCGATACGCAGTATTTT

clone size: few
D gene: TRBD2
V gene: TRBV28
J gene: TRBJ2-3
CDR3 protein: CATQTSGTDTQYF
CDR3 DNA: TGTGCCACTCAGACTAGCGGCACAGATACGCAGTATTTT

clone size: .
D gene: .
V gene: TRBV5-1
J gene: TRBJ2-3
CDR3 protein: CASSWQGYPDTQYF
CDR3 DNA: TGCGCCAGCAGCTGGCAGGGATATCCAGATACGCAGTATTTT

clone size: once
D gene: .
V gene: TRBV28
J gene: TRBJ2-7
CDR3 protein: CASRQTGGVVYEQYF
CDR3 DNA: TGTGCCAGCAGACAAACAGGGGGGGTGGTCTACGAGCAGTACTTC

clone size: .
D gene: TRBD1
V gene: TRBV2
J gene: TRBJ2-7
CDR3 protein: CASSGDSYEQYF
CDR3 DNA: TGTGCCAGCAGTGGGGACAGTTACGAGCAGTACTTC

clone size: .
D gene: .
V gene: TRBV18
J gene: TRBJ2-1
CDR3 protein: CASSPPSGDEQFF
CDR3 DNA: TGTGCCAGCTCACCACCCTCGGGGGATGAGCAGTTCTTC

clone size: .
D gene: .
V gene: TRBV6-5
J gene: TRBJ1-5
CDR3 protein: CASSYSSRGNQPQHF
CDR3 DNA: TGTGCCAGCAGTTACTCTTCCAGGGGAAATCAGCCCCAGCATTTT

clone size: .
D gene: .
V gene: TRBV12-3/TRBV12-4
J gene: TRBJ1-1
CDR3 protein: CASTGGATEAFF
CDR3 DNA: TGTGCCAGCACGGGGGGAGCGACTGAAGCTTTCTTT